This T cell receptor beta chain was documented in a study of cytomegalovirus exposure and HLA in healthy donors. Germline CDR1 reads SNHLY; CDR2 reads FYNNEI. This CDR3 comprises 12 residues. V dropped 8 bases and J dropped 7; count of bases not matched to a gene: 8. The PCR ran on 60 Vbeta and 13 Jbeta primers. TCRdb keeps only in-frame clones here, not all; method: immunoSEQ multiplex PCR. The sample includes approximately 150,000 clones, 60% to 85% of them seen just once. Material: PBMCs. This rearrangement joins TRBV2 to TRBJ2-7; 7 positions match TRBD2. The source is a man aged 25-40 years in good health and CMV-seropositive. CDR3 loop: CASGLAVGEQYF. In DNA form, the CDR3 reads TGTGCCAGCGGTCTAGCGGTGGGGGAGCAGTACTTC.